This T cell receptor (beta chain) was sequenced during a study of cytomegalovirus exposure and HLA in healthy donors. Trimming removed 5 bases from V and 7 bases from J, with 17 bases in between. The germline CDR1 and CDR2 sequences are SNHLY and FYNNEI. The CDR3 runs 15 residues. The PCR used 60 Vbeta and 13 Jbeta primers. The data were produced by immunoSEQ multiplex PCR, yet TCRdb's version contains in-frame clones alone and is incomplete. The table includes 150,000 to 200,000 clones, about two thirds detected once. The sequenced sample was PBMCs. The chain recombines TRBV2 with TRBJ1-4, with D possibly matching TRBD1 (5 bases). This receptor was obtained from a woman younger than 30 in good health and CMV-seropositive. The DNA for the CDR3 is TGTGCCAGCAGTTCAAACAGGATGGTTTTTGAAAAACTGTTTTTT. Its protein product is CASSSNRMVFEKLFF. Full variable domain (outside the CDR3, taken from reference TRBV2 and TRBJ1-4): EPEVTQTPSHQVTQMGQEVILRCVPISNHLYFYWYRQILGQKVEFLVSFYNNEISEKSEIFDDQFSVERPDGSNFTLKIRSTKLEDSAMYFCASSSNRMVFEKLFFGSGTQLSVL.